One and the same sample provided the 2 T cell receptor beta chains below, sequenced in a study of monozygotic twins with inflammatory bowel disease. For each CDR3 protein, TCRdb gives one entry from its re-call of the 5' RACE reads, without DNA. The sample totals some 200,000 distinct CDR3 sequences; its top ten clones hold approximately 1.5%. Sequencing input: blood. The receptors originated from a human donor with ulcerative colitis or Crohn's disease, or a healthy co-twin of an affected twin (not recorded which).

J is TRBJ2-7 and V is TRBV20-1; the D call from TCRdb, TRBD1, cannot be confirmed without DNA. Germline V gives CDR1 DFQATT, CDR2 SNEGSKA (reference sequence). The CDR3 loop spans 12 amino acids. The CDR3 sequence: CSAPGQLTEQYF.

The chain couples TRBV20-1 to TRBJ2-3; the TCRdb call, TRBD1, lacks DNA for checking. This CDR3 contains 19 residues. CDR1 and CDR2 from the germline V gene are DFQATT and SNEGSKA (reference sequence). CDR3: CSARDNEPFDRGSTDTQYF.